The rows below give T cell receptor beta chains drawn from one sample of a study of cytomegalovirus exposure and HLA in healthy donors. Sequencing used immunoSEQ multiplex PCR; TCRdb keeps in-frame clones, though not all of them. The sample lists approximately 160,000 clones; 78% were seen once. The material sequenced was PBMCs. The receptors originated from a middle-aged woman in good health and CMV-seropositive. Both conserved end residues are part of each CDR3. A D gene is named only where the DNA matches it firmly. Some rows mark clone size as missing; the rest say once, few, many or name a class of expanded clone.

v_gene	d_gene	abundance	j_gene	CDR3aa	CDR3nt
TRBV6-1	TRBD2	.	TRBJ2-3	CASSTGLAGVDTQYF	TGTGCCAGCAGTACCGGGCTAGCGGGGGTAGATACGCAGTATTTT
TRBV28	TRBD1	.	TRBJ2-6	CASSGRDRVSGANVLTF	TGTGCCAGCAGTGGCCGGGACAGGGTATCTGGGGCCAACGTCCTGACTTTC
TRBV5-1	TRBD2	.	TRBJ2-3	CASSLGGETDTQYF	TGCGCCAGCAGCCTGGGGGGGGAAACAGATACGCAGTATTTT
TRBV7-6	.	few	TRBJ1-1	CASSPGTPEAFF	TGTGCCAGCAGCCCAGGGACACCTGAAGCTTTCTTT
TRBV5-4	TRBD1	.	TRBJ2-7	CASRTGTGGRYEQYF	TGTGCCAGCAGAACCGGGACAGGGGGCCGTTACGAGCAGTACTTC
TRBV11-2	TRBD2	once	TRBJ2-5	CASSLLIAGGAETQYF	TGTGCCAGCAGCTTACTAATAGCGGGGGGCGCGGAGACCCAGTACTTC
TRBV4-1	.	.	TRBJ2-7	CASSQEMPPGPPYEQYF	TGCGCCAGCAGCCAAGAAATGCCTCCGGGTCCCCCCTACGAGCAGTACTTC
TRBV7-9	.	once	TRBJ1-1	CASSLSGVEAFF	TGTGCCAGCAGCTTATCAGGGGTCGAGGCTTTCTTT
TRBV19	.	.	TRBJ1-5	CASSILGSNQPQHF	TGTGCCAGTAGTATCCTCGGTAGTAATCAGCCCCAGCATTTT
TRBV13	TRBD1	.	TRBJ2-5	CASSLGDRNQETQYF	TGTGCCAGCAGCTTGGGGGACAGGAACCAAGAGACCCAGTACTTC
TRBV25-1	.	.	TRBJ2-7	CASRGGEGLDRVYEQYF	TGTGCCAGCAGGGGGGGGGAGGGCCTGGACAGGGTCTACGAGCAGTACTTC
TRBV30	.	few	TRBJ1-4	CAWRFPATNEKLFF	TGTGCCTGGAGATTCCCCGCAACTAATGAAAAACTGTTTTTT
TRBV28	TRBD1	.	TRBJ1-2	CASSLYRQGSGSRGYTF	TGTGCCAGCAGTTTATACCGACAGGGATCAGGATCCCGCGGCTACACCTTC
TRBV6-1	TRBD2	.	TRBJ2-7	CASISMRTSGYEQYF	TGTGCCAGCATTTCAATGCGGACTAGCGGCTACGAGCAGTACTTC
TRBV5-8	.	.	TRBJ1-2	CASSLIRSGYTF	TGTGCCAGCAGCTTAATCCGGTCTGGCTACACCTTC
TRBV19	TRBD1	once	TRBJ1-6	CASSQGTGTGNSPLHF	TGTGCCAGTAGTCAGGGAACCGGGACAGGGAATTCACCCCTCCACTTT